These T cell receptor beta chains were read from a single sample in a study of blood T cell repertoires in COVID-19. Using immunoSEQ multiplex PCR, the repertoire was profiled, and TCRdb retains in-frame clones only, with some absent. The top ten hold under 13% of the sample, which has about 98,000 clones, approximately 79% seen once. What was sequenced was peripheral blood. Receptors originate from a man between 65 and 79 years old with active or convalescent COVID-19. The CDR3 runs from the conserved cysteine through the conserved F or W.

V,CDR3
TRBV5-4,CASSSGQGTGELFF
TRBV19,CASSSLAGGFTDTQYF
TRBV4-1,CASSQDRRQGTGELFF
TRBV5-1,CASSLPAQGATDTQYF
TRBV10-3,CAISESTGNEQYF
TRBV27,CASTPPGLGGSGANVLTF
TRBV7-2,CASSHSYEQYF
TRBV19,CASSTLASSYNEQFF
TRBV7-8,CASSLTGSLFF
TRBV10-2,CASTTGSSGNTIYF
TRBV6-1,CASSEFGGGGSEQYF
TRBV28,CASSFRDRVNQPQHF
TRBV3-1/TRBV3-2,CASRSTGREKLFF
TRBV5-1,CASSLGQNYGYTF
TRBV27,CASSFSGRETQYF
TRBV19,CASSIYDSAYYGYTF
TRBV18,CASSPRQGGATNEKLFF
TRBV30,CAWSVGTAPNNEQFF
TRBV2,CASIDRGNGGYTF
TRBV5-4,CASSLEEDPYYGYTF
TRBV25-1,CASSERAGGNSPLHF
TRBV9,CASSVGTGDYTF